Listed below are T cell receptor beta chains from one sample, sequenced in a study of blood T cell repertoires in COVID-19. Generated by immunoSEQ multiplex PCR, the TCRdb table keeps only in-frame clones and is missing some. The data contain fewer than 350,000 clones, more than 85% of them singletons. The sequenced material came from PBMCs or T cells enriched from blood (not recorded which). Receptors originate from a man aged 40-49 years who had been exposed to COVID-19. Both conserved end residues are part of each CDR3. The listing skips clone size in some rows; elsewhere it reads once, few, many or a size class.

j_call v_call clone_size cdr3_aa
TRBJ1-4 TRBV19 . CATTQLPGTGRNEKLFF
TRBJ2-1 TRBV18 . CASSPGTGSSYNEQFF
TRBJ2-5 TRBV2 . CASGSPLADQETQYF
TRBJ2-7 TRBV7-9 once CASSLKTGAYEQYF
TRBJ2-7 TRBV29-1 once CSVWDRGNSYEQYF
TRBJ1-1 TRBV30 . CAWSVLGGTEAFF
TRBJ1-5 TRBV2 . CASSWGGNQPQHF
TRBJ2-5 TRBV21-1 . CASSKQTAPQETQYF
TRBJ2-5 TRBV10-3 . CAISTAPGRETQYF
TRBJ1-1 TRBV7-2 . CASSLAGGRNTEAFF
TRBJ1-5 TRBV18 . CASSPPGGDQPQHF
TRBJ2-1 TRBV4-2 . CASSQELNEQFF
TRBJ2-7 TRBV28 . CASSPGQGYDYEQYF
TRBJ2-1 TRBV28 once CASSPYPGQGRNNEQFF
TRBJ2-2 TRBV7-9 . CASSFPVHGGELFF
TRBJ2-3 TRBV7-2 . CASSLEASSSTDTQYF
TRBJ2-1 TRBV3-1/TRBV3-2 . CASSQPDRGFNEQFF
TRBJ2-2 TRBV6-2/TRBV6-3 . CASSYSIYYDTGELFF
TRBJ1-5 TRBV6-5 . CASKSGYNSNQPQHF
TRBJ2-1 TRBV19 . CASSIDHGRGYNEQFF
TRBJ2-7 TRBV27 . CASSSRTSGTHEQYF
TRBJ2-2 TRBV28 . CASSLTSGRRTGELFF
TRBJ2-7 TRBV6-5 . CASSDRGYSYEQYF
TRBJ2-5 TRBV20-1 . CSATEETQYF
TRBJ2-7 TRBV11-2 once CASSLIAGGPAYEQYF
TRBJ2-1 TRBV7-9 . CASSPQRFEQFF
TRBJ2-3 TRBV29-1 . CSVTGGSDTQYF
TRBJ1-1 TRBV5-6 few CASSHTGQGRTEAFF
TRBJ1-1 TRBV7-9 few CASSRQVNTEAFF
TRBJ2-1 TRBV5-1 . CASSSSGRAFNEQFF
TRBJ1-4 TRBV7-9 . CASSLDLRSIANEKLFF
TRBJ1-3 TRBV28 . CASSYRAGNTIYF
TRBJ1-2 TRBV19 . CASSIGAGLRGGYTF
TRBJ2-5 TRBV7-7 once CASSLGTRETQYF
TRBJ1-1 TRBV5-1 . CASSSLIRGGTNTEAFF
TRBJ2-1 TRBV7-2 . CASSLDGTGGGEQFF
TRBJ1-2 TRBV20-1 . CSAQDYGYTF
TRBJ2-5 TRBV7-8 . CASSLASKETQYF
TRBJ1-1 TRBV4-1 . CASSHPPLADRTMNTEAFF
TRBJ1-2 TRBV2 . CASSEDRDRGYTF
TRBJ1-5 TRBV19 . CASSIGGQGGNQPQHF
TRBJ2-1 TRBV5-6 . CASSLGSLQSYNEQFF
TRBJ2-3 TRBV5-6 . CASSLAGGAGTDTQYF
TRBJ1-5 TRBV15 . CATSRVGGTYSNQPQHF
TRBJ2-4 TRBV28 . CASSLGGQNIQYF
TRBJ2-5 TRBV7-9 . CASSSPLLAGEETQYF
TRBJ2-7 TRBV18 once CASSEGQQGYEQYF
TRBJ1-2 TRBV28 . CASSEMNYGYTF
TRBJ1-2 TRBV10-3 few CAISASGIPADGYTF
TRBJ1-4 TRBV6-5 . CATGQGIEEKLFF
TRBJ1-2 TRBV2 . CASSQGGADGYTF
TRBJ1-1 TRBV5-1 . CASSRVSPGGAETEAFF
TRBJ1-2 TRBV7-9 . CASRTGYGYTF
TRBJ2-7 TRBV30 . CAWAGGSYEQYF
TRBJ1-1 TRBV2 . CASSATGDSMNTEAFF
TRBJ2-1 TRBV29-1 . CSVNRREGYEQFF
TRBJ1-5 TRBV4-3 . CASSQVRNQPQHF
TRBJ2-5 TRBV30 . CAWSALIRGPGETQYF
TRBJ1-2 TRBV5-4 . CASSLPRVPYGYTF
TRBJ1-2 TRBV28 . CASTGLYGYTF